The clone carrying this T cell receptor beta chain was observed many times. Its target is unknown. These data originate in a study of T-cell reconstitution after alpha-beta-depleted transplantation in children. General study points: At day 60, the high TCRbeta diversity found in some patients originated from recipient T cells and thymic progenitors that had survived. T cells produced anew were the main source of T-cell counts and diversity one year after transplant.

The library targeted TCRbeta and was prepared with unique molecular identifiers. TCRdb independently ran MiXCR on the PCR reads; one entry per CDR3 protein. In the table there are more than 120,000 distinct CDR3 sequences, about 9% of which are singletons. CDR3 length equals 14 residues. The V end was cut by 7 bases, the J end by 8 bases, with 18 bases between. CDR1 and CDR2 from the germline V gene are MNHEY and SVGEGT. The chain combines TRBV6-2 or TRBV6-3 with TRBJ2-4; a possible D gene is TRBD2 (6 bases). The input for sequencing was PBMCs, mostly from graft donor cells, taken 180 days after TCRalphabeta/CD19-depleted stem cell transplant. The source is a female patient aged 2-15 years who had a stem cell transplant for congenital amegakaryocytic thrombocytopenia, so the T cells may come from the graft donor. This CDR3 reads CASKREVNRDIQYF. As DNA, the CDR3 is TGTGCCAGCAAGAGGGAGGTCAACAGAGACATTCAGTACTTC.